The 21 T cell receptor beta chains in this list originate from one sample, sequenced in a study of T cell repertoires in cytomegalovirus infection. A single record per CDR3 protein comes from TCRdb applying MiXCR to the reads. The sample carries under 250,000 distinct CDR3 sequences, roughly an eighth recorded once. The sample taken for sequencing was PBMCs. The receptors shown here come from a human donor in good health (CMV status not recorded). Some clones in this sample may be carry-over from other donors' samples.

This clonotype has ten or more counts. The chain uses TRBV7-2 and TRBJ2-2; D unresolved. The CDR3 totals 13 residues. The germline V gene encodes CDR1 SGHTA and CDR2 FQGNSA. Trimming shortened V by 5 bases and J by 1 base, and 5 bases separated the two germline ends. The CDR3 sequence: CASSRENTGELFF. CDR3 sequence (DNA): TGTGCCAGCAGCAGGGAGAACACCGGGGAGCTGTTTTTT.

In this sample, this clonotype turned up many times. This rearrangement joins TRBV29-1 to TRBJ2-3, with D perhaps assigned TRBD1 or TRBD2 (5 bases each). This CDR3 comprises 14 residues. Trimming shortened V by 7 bases and J by 0 bases, and 14 bases separated the two germline ends. Germline values: CDR1 SQVTM, CDR2 ANQGSEA. This CDR3 is CSAPGTASTDTQYF. CDR3 sequence (DNA): TGCAGCGCCCCCGGGACCGCCAGCACAGATACGCAGTATTTT.

The rearrangement links TRBV7-2 to TRBJ1-1, with 7 bases fitting TRBD1. This CDR3 is 11 amino acids long. The V gene end was trimmed by 4 bases and the J gene end by 8 bases; junction bases not matched to a gene: 1. Germline CDR1 is SGHTA and CDR2 is FQGNSA. CDR3 protein: CASSSGGEAFF. For the CDR3, the DNA is TGTGCCAGCAGCTCAGGGGGGGAAGCTTTCTTT.

This clonotype was found many times. The chain uses TRBV14 and TRBJ2-1; D remains ambiguous. Per the germline V gene, CDR1 is SGHDN and CDR2 is FVKESK. This CDR3 comprises 12 residues. The V end was cut by 4 bases, the J end by 9 bases, with 10 bases between. CDR3 in amino acids: CASSRPGAEQFF. For the CDR3, the DNA is TGTGCCAGCAGCCGCCCTGGCGCTGAGCAGTTCTTC.

The V and J genes are TRBV12-3 or TRBV12-4 and TRBJ2-4, with D maybe TRBD2 (6 bases). V lost 0 bases to trimming and J lost 0 bases, with 12 bases between them. The CDR3 extends over 17 amino acids. CDR3 nucleotides: TGTGCCAGCAGTTTAGCCGAACACGGGGGAGCCAAAAACATTCAGTACTTC. Translated: CASSLAEHGGAKNIQYF.

Only a few counts were recorded for this clonotype. The chain combines TRBV29-1 with TRBJ1-1; D ambiguous. CDR1 SQVTM and CDR2 ANQGSEA come from the germline V gene. Trimming took 4 bases from V and 1 from J, leaving 4 bases between them. This CDR3 comprises 11 residues. The CDR3 bases are TGCAGCGTTGCCCAGAACACTGAAGCTTTCTTT. Its translation: CSVAQNTEAFF. Full variable domain (outside the CDR3, taken from reference TRBV29-1 and TRBJ1-1): SAVISQKPSRDICQRGTSLTIQCQVDSQVTMMFWYRQQPGQSLTLIATANQGSEATYESGFVIDKFPISRPNLTFSTLTVSNMSPEDSSIYLCSVAQNTEAFFGQGTRLTVV.

The sample holds many counts of this clonotype. The V gene is TRBV6-5, the J gene TRBJ1-2; a weak D match, TRBD1 (5 bases). V lost 0 bases and J 2 bases, leaving 10 bases between the germline ends. Per the germline V gene, CDR1 is MNHEY and CDR2 is SVGAGI. This CDR3 has 15 amino acids. The CDR3, as DNA: TGTGCCAGCAGTTACTCCCCAGGGCCGAACTATGGCTACACCTTC. This translates into CASSYSPGPNYGYTF.

This clonotype has a count of ten or more. V and J are TRBV7-2 and TRBJ2-1, with a tentative D call TRBD2 (5 bases). The CDR3 has 14 amino acids. Trimming stripped 4 bases from V and 7 bases from J, with 14 bases between. Germline loops: CDR1 SGHTA, CDR2 FQGNSA. CDR3: CASSSDFSRNEQFF. CDR3 nucleotide sequence: TGTGCCAGCAGCTCGGACTTTTCTCGGAATGAGCAGTTCTTC.

In its sample, this clonotype was seen a few times. The rearrangement joins TRBV12-3 or TRBV12-4 to TRBJ2-5; weak D call: TRBD1 (6 bases). Trimming left V 2 bases short and J 3 bases short, with 10 bases between. The length of the CDR3 is 14 residues. CDR3 sequence: CASSLSGVEETQYF. CDR3 DNA sequence: TGTGCCAGCAGTTTATCAGGGGTGGAAGAGACCCAGTACTTC.

The chain links TRBV15 to TRBJ2-7; D is perhaps TRBD1 or TRBD2 (6 bases each). Trimming removed 5 bases from V and 4 bases from J, with 18 bases in between. The CDR3 extends over 15 amino acids. From germline, CDR1 is LNHNV and CDR2 YYDKDF (reference sequence). CDR3 DNA sequence: TGTGCCACCAGCTGGTTAAGGGGGGAGTCTTACGAGCAGTACTTC. Its protein product is CATSWLRGESYEQYF.

This clonotype was observed many times. This chain connects TRBV7-2 to TRBJ2-1, with 7 bases matching TRBD2. Germline assignment: CDR1 SGHTA and CDR2 FQGNSA. The CDR3 loop spans 16 amino acids. J was trimmed by 0 bases and V by 3 bases; bases with no gene match: 5. CDR3 bases: TGTGCCAGCAGCTTGGGAGGGGATCCCTCCTACAATGAGCAGTTCTTC. This sequence encodes CASSLGGDPSYNEQFF.

This clonotype was observed many times. CDR3 amino acids: CASSGVVTEAFF. The CDR3 coding sequence is TGTGCCAGCAGTGGGGTCGTCACTGAAGCTTTCTTT. The chain carries TRBV28 and TRBJ1-1; D call uncertain. Looked up from germline, CDR1 is MDHEN and CDR2 is SYDVKM. The ends were cut back, 5 bases at V and 4 bases at J, with 8 bases in the middle. The CDR3 is 12 amino acids.

This clonotype occurred a few times. The chain links TRBV5-1 to TRBJ2-7; no reliable D call. The V and J ends lost 0 bases and 2 bases respectively, with 9 bases between them. In germline, CDR1 is SGHRS, CDR2 YFSETQ. The CDR3 consists of 14 residues. CDR3 in DNA: TGCGCCAGCAGCTTGGTATCGGGTCCCTACGAGCAGTACTTC. This gives the protein CASSLVSGPYEQYF.

This clonotype was observed many times. The chain links TRBV7-2 to TRBJ2-7; unclear D gene. V gave up 1 base and J gave up 0 bases, with 10 bases separating them. The CDR3 length is 15 residues. CDR1 is SGHTA, CDR2 FQGNSA, per germline. CDR3 residues: CASSLGVPASYEQYF. The CDR3 DNA reads TGTGCCAGCAGCTTAGGGGTTCCGGCCTCCTACGAGCAGTACTTC.

This clonotype has just a few counts. This chain connects TRBV19 to TRBJ1-3, with D perhaps TRBD1 (5 bases). There are 16 residues in the CDR3. V lost 5 bases and J 1 base, leaving 15 bases between the germline ends. The germline V gene has CDR1 LNHDA and CDR2 SQIVND (reference sequence). The CDR3 is CASSPGRDRSGNTIYF. The CDR3 DNA reads as TGTGCCAGTAGTCCGGGACGGGACCGGTCTGGAAACACCATATATTTT. Based on the CDR3 plus reference TRBV19 and TRBJ1-3, the full variable domain is DGGITQSPKYLFRKEGQNVTLSCEQNLNHDAMYWYRQDPGQGLRLIYYSQIVNDFQKGDIAEGYSVSREKKESFPLTVTSAQKNPTAFYLCASSPGRDRSGNTIYFGEGSWLTVV.

V gene TRBV15 combines with J gene TRBJ1-2, with a weak D call TRBD1 (6 bases). The CDR3 totals 17 residues. Trimming stripped 0 bases from V and 7 bases from J, with 21 bases between. Per germline, CDR1 LNHNV and CDR2 YYDKDF (reference sequence). The CDR3 DNA reads as TGTGCCACCAGCAGAGATCACTTAGGAGGTCGGGACACTGGCTACACCTTC. This gives the protein CATSRDHLGGRDTGYTF.

This clonotype came up many times. This chain links TRBV7-8 with TRBJ2-3, with 11 nucleotides matching TRBD2. CDR3 length equals 19 residues. Trimming took 5 bases from V and 1 from J; bases not matched to a gene: 14. The germline V gene has CDR1 SGHVS and CDR2 FQNEAQ. The CDR3 here is CASSPPVAGGPARTDTQYF. The DNA for the CDR3 is TGTGCCAGCAGCCCGCCAGTAGCGGGAGGGCCGGCCCGCACAGATACGCAGTATTTT.

The J gene is TRBJ1-2, the V gene TRBV28, with D hard to call. The CDR3 runs to 13 residues. V was cut by 7 bases and J by 3 bases, with 12 bases left in between. Germline values: CDR1 MDHEN, CDR2 SYDVKM. CDR3 in amino acids: CASTVTVDYGYTF. CDR3 coding DNA: TGTGCCAGCACCGTGACGGTTGACTATGGCTACACCTTC.

The chain links TRBV4-3 to TRBJ2-1; D possibly corresponds to TRBD2 (6 bases). V was cut by 0 bases and J by 3 bases, with 15 bases left in between. This CDR3 spans 17 amino acids. Germline V gene data show CDR1 as LGHNA and CDR2 as YSLEER. CDR3 DNA: TGCGCCAGCAGCCAAGAGGGCGGGGCGGGCGACTACAATGAGCAGTTCTTC. Translation: CASSQEGGAGDYNEQFF.

This clonotype was found many times. V is TRBV12-3 or TRBV12-4 and J is TRBJ2-3; 9 nucleotides align to TRBD2. Trimming took 1 base from V and 6 from J; bases not matched to a gene: 8. The CDR3 spans 16 residues. CDR3 amino acids: CASSLGLAGLRDTQYF. The CDR3, as DNA: TGTGCCAGCAGTTTAGGTCTAGCGGGGCTTCGGGATACGCAGTATTTT.

The V gene is TRBV9, the J gene TRBJ1-1; D unclear. The ends were cut back, 0 bases at V and 0 bases at J, with 9 bases in the middle. The CDR3 runs 15 residues. Germline V gene sequence: CDR1 SGDLS, CDR2 YYNGEE. The CDR3 reads CASSVVANLNTEAFF. The CDR3 DNA reads TGTGCCAGCAGCGTAGTTGCGAACCTGAACACTGAAGCTTTCTTT.